This T cell receptor beta chain derives from a study of glioma-infiltrating T cells (TCRdb year 2016). Concerning the study at large: Low-grade gliomas were WHO grade II oligodendrogliomas or astrocytomas, and glioblastomas were WHO grade IV tumors sampled at initial rather than recurrent diagnosis. The paired cohort was made up of three low-grade glioma patients, several primary glioblastoma patients and three non-glioma patients who contributed non-neoplastic brain tissue. Glioma tissue, non-neoplastic brain tissue and matched peripheral blood mononuclear cells were used as sources from which TCR alpha- and beta-chain repertoires were sequenced. Before surgery, glioma patients were given dexamethasone for six or fewer days. The sequencing target for blood libraries was about 4.5- to 10-fold coverage of 950,000 to 1,000,000 peripheral T cells. To measure divergence between tissue and blood T-cell populations, each tissue-infiltrating repertoire was compared with the peripheral blood repertoire of the same patient.

This clonotype was detected many times. What antigen it recognizes has not been identified. No much larger clonotype is one base removed from it; base qualities were not supplied. Surgical brain or tumor specimens were cryofrozen in liquid nitrogen immediately after resection, and peripheral blood cells were collected concurrently. The iRepertoire nested amplicon-rescue multiplex PCR (arm-PCR) platform was used to amplify TCR alpha and beta CDR3 regions from RNA. The input for one-step reverse transcription and amplification was roughly 100-450 ng of either tissue mRNA or PBMC total RNA. Following bead purification, Illumina adapters were added by a secondary multiplex PCR, and the libraries were gel-purified between 200 and 400 bp. Libraries carried internal 6-nucleotide barcodes used for demultiplexing. The libraries were sequenced on an Illumina MiSeq using 2x220 or 2x250 nucleotide paired-end reads. The authors' analysis ran thus. Paired reads were merged with FLASH 1.2.11 and aligned to the GRCh37 human genome with BWA-MEM before extracting TRA and TRB reads. An IMGT-derived reference of cassette sequences and CDR3 motifs, with pseudogenes included, was used for V and J assignment. Reads were translated in three frames, and productive CDR3s were defined by a C…FGXG motif without stop codons. Clonotypes were defined as unique combinations of V-J cassette pair and CDR3 amino acid sequence. Reads were filtered by Hamming distance, thresholded by each sample's sequence error rate in mapped regions. TCRdb applied fastp at Q25 and MiXCR to the public reads, then kept only in-frame beta chains. Each CDR3 protein appears once, grouped with its most common genes and DNA. The V and J calls follow TCRdb's processing rather than the paper's. This sample comprises 300,000 to 400,000 distinct CDR3 sequences, roughly two fifths of them detected only once. The ten most abundant clones make up approximately 12% of the sample.

On the study overall, not on this receptor specifically: Group comparisons were based on small numbers of patients: three non-neoplastic, three low-grade glioma and several glioblastoma patients. Patients with low tissue-blood divergence were marked by a signature set of shared blood CDR3 motifs, and that set was depleted in highly divergent patients. Very few CDR3 sequences were found to be shared between tissue and blood, and this scarcity was attributed to high CDR3 diversity and limited sampling. VJ-independent divergence between tissue and blood was found to be below expectation in non-neoplastic patients but above expectation in all gliomas, particularly low-grade gliomas.

Counted from cysteine to phenylalanine, this CDR3 has 12 amino acids. The entry retains the CDR3 DNA only, 36 bases that are in frame from base 1. From a lookup of the germline V gene, CDR1 and CDR2 are MDHEN and SYDVKM. Relative to germline, V is 2 bases shorter and J is 8 bases shorter, with 10 bases between their ends. This sequence uses TRBV28 and TRBJ2-7; the D gene is possibly TRBD1 or TRBD2, each agreeing over 5 bases. Specimen: glioma tissue, nonneoplastic brain tissue, or PBMCs (not recorded which). This receptor was taken from a human donor with low-grade glioma or glioblastoma, undergoing nonglioma brain surgery, or in good health (not recorded which). The encoded CDR3 is CASSLRGRQQYF. Read as DNA, the sequence is TGTGCCAGCAGTTTACGGGGACGGCAGCAGTACTTC.